The text below deals with one TCR beta chain. Antigen unknown. The protocol was immunoSEQ multiplex PCR, while the TCRdb copy is restricted to in-frame clones and leaves out a portion. There are 86,000 or so clones in the sample; 85% to 95% occur only once, and around 5.8% lies in the top ten. The CDR3 totals 16 residues. Germline lookup yields CDR1 LNHDA and CDR2 SQIVND (reference sequence). V was shortened by 6 bases and J by 0 bases, with 14 bases between the two germline ends. This specimen comes from a study of graft-versus-host responses after intestinal transplantation. Background on the study: Each transplant was multivisceral, liver-intestinal, or isolated intestinal. General study results and limits: Among recipient marrow samples, GvH clones were found; some appeared first in ileum or blood.

This TCR was sampled from a human donor who received an intestinal transplant. The material sequenced was unstimulated CD8+ T cells sorted from spleen or lymph node cells, taken before intestinal transplant. V and J are TRBV19 and TRBJ1-4, with D possibly matching TRBD1 (5 bases). This CDR3 is CASSPVWGPTNEKLFF. CDR3 nucleotide sequence: TGTGCCAGTAGCCCGGTTTGGGGACCAACTAATGAAAAACTGTTTTTT.